These 26 T cell receptor beta chains were sequenced from one sample in a study of cytomegalovirus exposure and HLA in healthy donors (dated by TCRdb to the late 2010s). The library was made by the immunoSEQ multiplex PCR assay. The multiplex PCR relied on a mix of 60 forward primers for TCR Vbeta segments and 13 reverse primers for TCR Jbeta segments. In its TCRdb copy, this immuneACCESS table keeps in-frame sequences only and misses some clones. Where compared with another copy, unresolved V genes explain less than half of these, and the others have no known cause. The sample data list fewer than 95,000 clones, and 85% of these were observed just once. The top ten hold about 7.2% of the sample. The material sequenced was PBMCs. These receptor sequences come from a man between 35 and 55 years old in good health and CMV-seropositive.

The chain carries TRBV7-3 and TRBJ2-3; 10 bases line up with TRBD1. The CDR3 contains 15 residues. With 4 bases clipped from V and 4 bases from J, the junction kept 5 bases outside the gene matches. Per germline, CDR1 SGHTA and CDR2 FQGTGA. This CDR3 reads CASSSGQGVADTQYF. CDR3 DNA: TGTGCCAGCAGCTCCGGACAGGGGGTCGCAGATACGCAGTATTTT.

This clone was observed a few times. J is TRBJ1-1 and V is TRBV30; D is perhaps TRBD1 (5 bases). Germline-derived CDR1 and CDR2 are GTSNPN and SVGIG (reference sequence). The ends were cut back, 2 bases at V and 2 bases at J, with 12 bases in the middle. The CDR3 sequence is 14 residues long. CDR3: CAWSTPTDNTEAFF. CDR3 in DNA: TGTGCCTGGAGTACCCCGACAGATAACACTGAAGCTTTCTTT.

The genes are TRBV7-6 and TRBJ2-2; D remains unclear. Trimming removed 1 base at V and 5 bases at J, with 8 bases between. The CDR3 runs to 14 residues. The germline V gene has CDR1 SGHVS and CDR2 FNYEAQ. The CDR3 DNA follows: TGTGCCAGCAGCTTAGTGGCGGAAACCGGGGAGCTGTTTTTT. Protein product: CASSLVAETGELFF.

V is TRBV2 and J is TRBJ2-7, with 9 positions matching TRBD1. Germline V gives CDR1 SNHLY, CDR2 FYNNEI. The CDR3 runs 16 residues. V lost 6 bases, J lost 2 bases, and 11 bases stayed unmatched. In nucleotides, the CDR3 is TGTGCCAGCAGCGGGGGCCCCGGGACAGGGACCTACGAGCAGTACTTC. Its protein is CASSGGPGTGTYEQYF.

The CDR3 DNA follows: TGCGCCAGCAGCTTGTTTTCACAGGATGAAAAACTGTTTTTT. This gives the protein CASSLFSQDEKLFF. The chain is built from TRBV5-1 and TRBJ1-4; a possible D gene is TRBD1 (5 bases). CDR3 length equals 14 residues. Germline V gene data show CDR1 as SGHRS and CDR2 as YFSETQ. V lost 1 base to trimming and J lost 6 bases, with 10 bases between them.

CDR3 nucleotides: TGTGCCAGCAGCCCAGCTTGGAGGGCCACTGAAGCTTTCTTT. As protein: CASSPAWRATEAFF. The rearrangement joins TRBV27 to TRBJ1-1, with D hard to call. The V gene's germline CDR1 is MNHEY and CDR2 SMNVEV (reference sequence). V gave up 6 bases and J gave up 4 bases, with 15 bases separating them. The CDR3 is 14 residues long.

The V and J genes are TRBV6-5 and TRBJ2-1; D unclear. V was cut by 2 bases and J by 4 bases, with 12 bases left in between. The CDR3 runs 15 residues. CDR1 MNHEY and CDR2 SVGAGI come from the germline V gene. The CDR3 sequence: CASSYVTAQYNEQFF. The CDR3 DNA follows: TGTGCCAGCAGTTACGTGACGGCACAGTACAATGAGCAGTTCTTC.

By share of the sample, this clone is medium-sized. The V call is TRBV2, the J call TRBJ1-6; 8 nucleotides line up with TRBD1. In germline, CDR1 is SNHLY, CDR2 FYNNEI. V lost 6 bases and J lost 4; bases outside the gene matches: 11. The CDR3 is 17 residues long. The CDR3 DNA reads TGTGCCAGCAGAGGACAGGGAGAGGCCGTATATAATTCACCCCTCCACTTT. Translation: CASRGQGEAVYNSPLHF.

The gene calls are TRBV12-5 and TRBJ2-1, with 9 bases that match TRBD2. The V and J ends lost 2 bases and 10 bases, in that order; junction bases with no gene match: 9. The V gene's germline CDR1 is LGHNT and CDR2 FRNRAP. This CDR3 spans 15 amino acids. The CDR3 loop reads CASGLSASGNGEQFF. CDR3 in DNA: TGTGCTAGTGGTTTGTCGGCTAGCGGGAACGGGGAGCAGTTCTTC.

V usage is TRBV25-1 and J usage is TRBJ1-3; 9 bases line up with TRBD1. V was clipped by 1 base and J by 4 bases; unmatched bases: 2. This CDR3 is 15 amino acids long. CDR1 and CDR2 (germline): MGHDK, SYGVNS. The CDR3 DNA follows: TGTGCCAGCAGTGAATTGGGGACAGGGGGAAACACCATATATTTT. Translated, it gives CASSELGTGGNTIYF.

This chain uses TRBV10-3 with TRBJ1-1; D is perhaps TRBD1 (6 bases). V lost 6 bases and J lost 0, with 14 bases in between. The germline V gene has CDR1 ENHRY and CDR2 SYGVKD. The CDR3 is 15 amino acids. The CDR3 bases are TGTGCCATCAGCTCACAAGGGGGAATGAACACTGAAGCTTTCTTT. Translating gives CAISSQGGMNTEAFF.

This chain uses TRBV11-2 with TRBJ1-1; possibly TRBD1 for D (6 bases). Germline V gives CDR1 SGHAT, CDR2 FQNNGV. CDR3 size: 13 residues. The germline V and J ends were trimmed by 5 bases and 11 bases, with 18 bases remaining between them. The CDR3 is CASSLTQGIGAFF. The CDR3 nucleotides are TGTGCCAGCAGCCTCACACAGGGAATTGGTGCTTTCTTT. The full variable domain, rest sourced from reference TRBV11-2 and TRBJ1-1, is EAGVAQSPRYKIIEKRQSVAFWCNPISGHATLYWYQQILGQGPKLLIQFQNNGVVDDSQLPKDRFSAERLKGVDSTLKIQPAKLEDSAVYLCASSLTQGIGAFFGQGTRLTVV.

This clone showed up just a few times. J is TRBJ2-2 and V is TRBV18; possible D gene TRBD2, 5 bases. V lost 4 bases to trimming and J lost 4 bases, with 13 bases between them. This CDR3 comprises 15 residues. In germline, CDR1 is KGHSH, CDR2 LQKENI. The CDR3 region is CASSLEGARTGELFF. The CDR3 coding sequence is TGTGCCAGCTCACTCGAGGGAGCTCGCACCGGGGAGCTGTTTTTT.

This clone was detected only once. The rearrangement joins TRBV9 to TRBJ2-7; D remains unclear. Germline CDR1 and CDR2: SGDLS and YYNGEE. This CDR3 has 10 residues. V shed 7 bases and J shed 6 bases, with 8 bases lying between them. The CDR3 sequence: CASEETEQYF. The CDR3 nucleotides are TGTGCCAGCGAGGAGACCGAGCAGTACTTC.

V is TRBV4-1 and J is TRBJ2-3; 9 bases fit TRBD2. Germline CDR1 and CDR2: MGHRA and YSYEKL. The CDR3 totals 19 residues. V trimming: 2 bases; J trimming: 0 bases; junction bases outside the gene matches: 12. CDR3: CASSQRLQSGGPSTDTQYF. In DNA, the CDR3 is TGCGCCAGCAGCCAACGGCTTCAAAGCGGGGGGCCGAGCACAGATACGCAGTATTTT.

This clone has more than one count but fewer than ten. CDR3 in DNA: TGTGCCAGCAGCTTAGGGGGAGAGCCCTCTGGAAACACCATATATTTT. Translating it yields CASSLGGEPSGNTIYF. This chain joins TRBV7-9 and TRBJ1-3; D remains ambiguous. The germline V gene has CDR1 SEHNR and CDR2 FQNEAQ (reference sequence). The CDR3 is made up of 16 amino acids. V was cut by 1 base and J by 0 bases, with 10 bases left in between.

This chain connects TRBV13 to TRBJ2-1, with 8 positions matching TRBD2. This CDR3 is built from 13 residues. In germline, CDR1 is PRHDT, CDR2 FYEKMQ (reference sequence). The V and J ends lost 6 bases and 10 bases, in that order; junction bases with no gene match: 8. CDR3 in amino acids: CASRRLARSEQFF. DNA of the CDR3: TGTGCCAGCAGACGACTAGCGCGGTCAGAGCAGTTCTTC.

V gene TRBV9 combines with J gene TRBJ2-2; 7 bases fit TRBD2. The CDR3 has 14 residues. V trimming: 3 bases; J trimming: 6 bases; junction bases outside the gene matches: 5. Germline V lookup: CDR1 SGDLS, CDR2 YYNGEE. CDR3 DNA: TGTGCCAGCAGCGGGCCAGGGAGGGCCGGGGAGCTGTTTTTT. Translation: CASSGPGRAGELFF.

The chain couples TRBV18 to TRBJ1-5; D call uncertain. Trimming left V 8 bases short and J 4 bases short, with 18 bases between. The CDR3 runs 15 residues. Looked up from germline, CDR1 is KGHSH and CDR2 is LQKENI. The CDR3 sequence: CASSPKPGGNQPQHF. The CDR3 bases are TGTGCCAGCAGCCCTAAGCCCGGCGGAAATCAGCCCCAGCATTTT.

This sequence joins TRBV28 and TRBJ1-3; the D gene is possibly TRBD1 (6 bases). There are 15 residues in the CDR3. Deletions cut 6 bases from V and 0 bases from J, with 12 bases between. CDR1 and CDR2 from the germline V gene are MDHEN and SYDVKM. The CDR3 region has the DNA TGTGCCAGCAGGGGGGCCTCCGACTCTGGAAACACCATATATTTT. Protein sequence: CASRGASDSGNTIYF. The full variable domain, in which reference TRBV28 and TRBJ1-3 provide the parts outside the CDR3, is DVKVTQSSRYLVKRTGEKVFLECVQDMDHENMFWYRQDPGLGLRLIYFSYDVKMKEKGDIPEGYSVSREKKERFSLILESASTNQTSMYLCASRGASDSGNTIYFGEGSWLTVV.

V and J are TRBV19 and TRBJ1-5; 9 bases agree with TRBD1. After removal of 8 bases from V and 10 bases from J, the junction contained 18 bases not matched to a gene. The CDR3 loop spans 16 amino acids. Germline assignment: CDR1 LNHDA and CDR2 SQIVND (reference sequence). This CDR3 is CASLATGGPIGHPQHF. The CDR3 nucleotides read TGTGCCAGTCTGGCAACAGGGGGCCCGATTGGTCATCCCCAGCATTTT.

The rearrangement joins TRBV4-1 to TRBJ2-1, with TRBD1 matching over 12 bases. The J segment lost 9 bases and the V segment lost 1 base, leaving 7 bases of the junction unmatched. The CDR3 is 16 residues long. Germline CDR1 is MGHRA and CDR2 is YSYEKL. The CDR3 bases are TGCGCCAGCAGCCAAGTCCCGGGACAGGGGGCCAGTGAGCAGTTCTTC. This translates into CASSQVPGQGASEQFF.

The rearrangement links TRBV27 to TRBJ2-1, with 8 bases identical to TRBD2. This CDR3 is 16 amino acids long. The germline gives CDR1 MNHEY, CDR2 SMNVEV (reference sequence). With V trimmed by 5 bases and J by 2 bases, 8 bases remained unmatched. Here the CDR3 reads CASSPPGLVPYNEQFF. DNA of the CDR3: TGTGCCAGCAGTCCGCCGGGACTAGTACCCTACAATGAGCAGTTCTTC.

This clone appeared a single time. The chain links TRBV5-1 to TRBJ2-5; weak D call: TRBD1 (6 bases). V gave up 4 bases and J gave up 3 bases, with 7 bases separating them. Germline CDR1 and CDR2: SGHRS and YFSETQ. CDR3 size: 12 residues. In nucleotides, the CDR3 is TGCGCCAGCAGCCGGACAGAAGAGACCCAGTACTTC. Its translation: CASSRTEETQYF.

The V call is TRBV4-1, the J call TRBJ2-1; TRBD1 agrees at 9 bases. Germline V CDR1 and CDR2: MGHRA, YSYEKL. The CDR3 totals 16 residues. The V gene end was trimmed by 0 bases and the J gene end by 1 base; junction bases not matched to a gene: 1. The CDR3 loop reads CASSQEGTGSYNEQFF. The CDR3 DNA sequence: TGCGCCAGCAGCCAAGAAGGGACAGGGTCCTACAATGAGCAGTTCTTC.

This chain joins TRBV7-2 and TRBJ2-7; TRBD2 matches at 9 bases. CDR3 size: 16 residues. The junction had 8 bases not matched to a gene; V was cut back by 5 bases and J by 0 bases. Germline V gene lookup returns CDR1 SGHTA and CDR2 FQGNSA. This CDR3 is CASSPSSGDSSYEQYF. DNA for the CDR3: TGTGCCAGCAGCCCATCTAGCGGGGATAGCTCCTACGAGCAGTACTTC.